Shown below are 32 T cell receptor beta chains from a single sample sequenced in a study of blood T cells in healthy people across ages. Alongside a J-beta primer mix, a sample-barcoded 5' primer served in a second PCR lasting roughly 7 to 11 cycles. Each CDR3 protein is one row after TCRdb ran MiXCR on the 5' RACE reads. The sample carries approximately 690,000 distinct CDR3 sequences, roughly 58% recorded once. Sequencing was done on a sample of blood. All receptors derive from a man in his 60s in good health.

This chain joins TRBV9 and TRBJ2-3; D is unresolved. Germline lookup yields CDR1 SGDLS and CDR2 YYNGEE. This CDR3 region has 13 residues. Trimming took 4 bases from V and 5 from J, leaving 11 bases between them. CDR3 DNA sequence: TGTGCCAGCAGCACCCTTTGGGGAGATACGCAGTATTTT. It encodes CASSTLWGDTQYF.

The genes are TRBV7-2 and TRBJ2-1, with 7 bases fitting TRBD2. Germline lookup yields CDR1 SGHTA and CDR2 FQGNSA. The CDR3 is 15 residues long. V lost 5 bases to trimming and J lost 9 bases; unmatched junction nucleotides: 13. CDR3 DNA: TGTGCCAGCAGCCGAAGGATCGGACTAGACGGTGAGCAGTTCTTC. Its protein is CASSRRIGLDGEQFF.

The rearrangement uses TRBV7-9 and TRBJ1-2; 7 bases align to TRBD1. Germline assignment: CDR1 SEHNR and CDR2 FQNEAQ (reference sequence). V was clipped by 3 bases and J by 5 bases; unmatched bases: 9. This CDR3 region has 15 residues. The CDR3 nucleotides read TGTGCCAGCAGCTTTGGGGGGACAGAAGTTTATGGCTACACCTTC. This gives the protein CASSFGGTEVYGYTF.

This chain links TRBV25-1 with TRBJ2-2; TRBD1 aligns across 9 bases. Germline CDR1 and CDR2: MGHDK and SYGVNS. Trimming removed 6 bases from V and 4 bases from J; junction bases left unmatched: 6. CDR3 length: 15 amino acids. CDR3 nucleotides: TGTGCCAGCAGGGGACAGGGAACGGGCACCGGGGAGCTGTTTTTT. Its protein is CASRGQGTGTGELFF.

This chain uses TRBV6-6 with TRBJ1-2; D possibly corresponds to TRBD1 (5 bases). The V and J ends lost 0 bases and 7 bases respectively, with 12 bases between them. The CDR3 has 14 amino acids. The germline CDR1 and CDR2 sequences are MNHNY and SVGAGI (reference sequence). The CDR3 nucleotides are TGTGCCAGCAGTTACTCCCTAGGGGAGGGTGGCTACACCTTC. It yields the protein CASSYSLGEGGYTF.

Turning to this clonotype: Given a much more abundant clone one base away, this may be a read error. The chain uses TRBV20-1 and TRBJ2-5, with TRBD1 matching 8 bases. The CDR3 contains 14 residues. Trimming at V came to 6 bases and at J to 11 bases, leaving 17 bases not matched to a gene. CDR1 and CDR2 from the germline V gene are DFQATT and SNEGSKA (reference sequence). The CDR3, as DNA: TGCAGTGCACGTACAGGGGGTTCCTACAATGAGCAGTACTTC. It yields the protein CSARTGGSYNEQYF.

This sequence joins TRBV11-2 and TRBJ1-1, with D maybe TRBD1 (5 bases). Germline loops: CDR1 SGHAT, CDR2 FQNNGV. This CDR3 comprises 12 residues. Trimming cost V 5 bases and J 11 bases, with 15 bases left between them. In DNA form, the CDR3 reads TGTGCCAGCAGCGGGGCAGGGCCCTCGGCTTTCTTT. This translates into CASSGAGPSAFF.

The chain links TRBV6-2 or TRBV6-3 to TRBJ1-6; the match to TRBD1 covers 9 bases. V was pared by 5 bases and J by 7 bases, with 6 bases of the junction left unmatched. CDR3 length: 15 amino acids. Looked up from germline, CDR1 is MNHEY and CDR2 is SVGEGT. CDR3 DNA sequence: TGTGCCAGCAGTAAGGACAGGGGAACGAATTCACCCCTCCACTTT. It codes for CASSKDRGTNSPLHF.

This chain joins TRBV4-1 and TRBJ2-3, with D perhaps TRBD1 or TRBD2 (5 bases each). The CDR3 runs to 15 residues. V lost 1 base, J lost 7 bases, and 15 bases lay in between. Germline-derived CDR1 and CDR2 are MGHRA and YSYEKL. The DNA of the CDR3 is TGCGCCAGCAGCCAAGGGCTACCCGAGGGGAATACGCAGTATTTT. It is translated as CASSQGLPEGNTQYF.

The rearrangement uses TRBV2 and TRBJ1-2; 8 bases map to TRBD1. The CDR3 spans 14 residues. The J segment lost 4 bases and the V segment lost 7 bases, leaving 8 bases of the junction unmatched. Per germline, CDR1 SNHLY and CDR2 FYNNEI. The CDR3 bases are TGTGCCAGCACCGAAGACAGGGGCTCCTATGGCTACACCTTC. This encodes CASTEDRGSYGYTF. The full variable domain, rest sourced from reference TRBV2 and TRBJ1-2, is EPEVTQTPSHQVTQMGQEVILRCVPISNHLYFYWYRQILGQKVEFLVSFYNNEISEKSEIFDDQFSVERPDGSNFTLKIRSTKLEDSAMYFCASTEDRGSYGYTFGSGTRLTVV.

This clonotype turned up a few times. The CDR3 region is CASSAGGGYGYTF. The CDR3, as DNA: TGTGCCAGCAGCGCAGGGGGTGGCTATGGCTACACCTTC. The rearrangement uses TRBV7-9 and TRBJ1-2, with TRBD1 matching over 7 bases. CDR3 length equals 13 residues. The ends lost 5 bases at V and 4 bases at J; junction bases unmatched: 4. The germline V gene has CDR1 SEHNR and CDR2 FQNEAQ (reference sequence).

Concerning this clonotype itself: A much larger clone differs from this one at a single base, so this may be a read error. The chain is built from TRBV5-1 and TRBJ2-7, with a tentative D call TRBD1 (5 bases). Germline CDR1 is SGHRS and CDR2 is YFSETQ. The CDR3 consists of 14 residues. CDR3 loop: CAGSLDQGTYEQYF. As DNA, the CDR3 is TGCGCCGGCAGCTTGGACCAGGGAACCTACGAGCAGTACTTC. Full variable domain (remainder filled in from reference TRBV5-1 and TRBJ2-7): KAGVTQTPRYLIKTRGQQVTLSCSPISGHRSVSWYQQTPGQGLQFLFEYFSETQRNKGNFPGRFSGRQFSNSRSEMNVSTLELGDSALYLCAGSLDQGTYEQYFGPGTRLTVT.

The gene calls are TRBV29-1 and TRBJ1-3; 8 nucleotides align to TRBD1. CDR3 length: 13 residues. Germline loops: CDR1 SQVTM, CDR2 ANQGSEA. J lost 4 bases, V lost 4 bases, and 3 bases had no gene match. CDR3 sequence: CSVAGGPGNTIYF. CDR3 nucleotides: TGCAGCGTTGCAGGGGGCCCCGGAAACACCATATATTTT.

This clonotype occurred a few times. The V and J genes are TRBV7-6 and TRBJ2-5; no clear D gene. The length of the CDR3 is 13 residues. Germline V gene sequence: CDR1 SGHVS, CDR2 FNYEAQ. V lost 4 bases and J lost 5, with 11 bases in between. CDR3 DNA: TGTGCCAGCAGCTCAGGCCGGTTGGAGACCCAGTACTTC. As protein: CASSSGRLETQYF.

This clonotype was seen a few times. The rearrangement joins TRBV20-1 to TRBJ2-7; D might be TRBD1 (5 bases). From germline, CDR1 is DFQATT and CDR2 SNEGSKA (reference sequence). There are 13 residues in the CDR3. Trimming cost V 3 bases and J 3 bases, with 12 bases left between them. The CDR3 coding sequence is TGCAGTGCTAGCGGTCAGGGTGACTACGAGCAGTACTTC. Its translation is CSASGQGDYEQYF.

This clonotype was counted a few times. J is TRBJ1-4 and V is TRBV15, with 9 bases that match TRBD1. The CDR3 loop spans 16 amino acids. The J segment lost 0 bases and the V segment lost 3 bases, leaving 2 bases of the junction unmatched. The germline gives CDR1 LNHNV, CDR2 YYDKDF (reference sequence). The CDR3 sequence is CATSSGDRATNEKLFF. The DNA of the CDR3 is TGTGCCACCAGCAGTGGGGACAGGGCAACTAATGAAAAACTGTTTTTT.

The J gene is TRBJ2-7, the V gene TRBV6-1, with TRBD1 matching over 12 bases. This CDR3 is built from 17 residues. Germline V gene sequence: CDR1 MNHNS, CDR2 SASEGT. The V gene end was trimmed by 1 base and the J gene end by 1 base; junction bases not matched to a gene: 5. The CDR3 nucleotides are TGTGCCAGCAGTGAAGTCTGGGGACAGGGGGCTTCCTACGAGCAGTACTTC. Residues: CASSEVWGQGASYEQYF.

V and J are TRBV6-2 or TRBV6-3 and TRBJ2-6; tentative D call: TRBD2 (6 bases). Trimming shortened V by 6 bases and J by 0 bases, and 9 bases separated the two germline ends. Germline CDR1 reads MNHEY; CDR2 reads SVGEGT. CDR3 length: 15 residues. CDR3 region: CASSHGGSGANVLTF. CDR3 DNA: TGTGCCAGCAGCCACGGGGGCTCTGGGGCCAACGTCCTGACTTTC.

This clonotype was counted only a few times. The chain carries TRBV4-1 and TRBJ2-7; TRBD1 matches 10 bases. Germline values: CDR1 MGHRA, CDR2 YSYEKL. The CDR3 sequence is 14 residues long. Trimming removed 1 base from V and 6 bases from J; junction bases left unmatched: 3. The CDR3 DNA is TGCGCCAGCAGCCAAGGAAGGACAGGGGGCGAGCAGTACTTC. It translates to CASSQGRTGGEQYF.

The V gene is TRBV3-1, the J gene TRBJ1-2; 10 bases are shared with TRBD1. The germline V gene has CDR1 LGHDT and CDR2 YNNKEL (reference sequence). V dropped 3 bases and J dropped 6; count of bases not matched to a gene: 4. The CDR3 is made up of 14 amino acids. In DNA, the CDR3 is TGTGCCAGCAGCCAGGGACAGGGGCGGAATGGCTACACCTTC. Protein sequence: CASSQGQGRNGYTF.

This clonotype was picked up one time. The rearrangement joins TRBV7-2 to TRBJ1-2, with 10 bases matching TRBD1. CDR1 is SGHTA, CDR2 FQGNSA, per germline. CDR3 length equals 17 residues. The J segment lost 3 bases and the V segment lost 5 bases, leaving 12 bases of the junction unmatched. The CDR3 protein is CASSPGQGIVTDYGYTF. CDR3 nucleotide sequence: TGTGCCAGCAGCCCGGGACAGGGGATCGTAACGGACTATGGCTACACCTTC.

CDR3 amino acids: CATSRALLSSYEQYF. The CDR3 DNA reads as TGTGCCACCAGCAGAGCCCTGTTAAGCTCCTACGAGCAGTACTTC. The chain couples TRBV15 to TRBJ2-7; D is ambiguous. Trimming took off 1 base at V and 0 bases at J, with 10 bases between the two ends. Germline lookup yields CDR1 LNHNV and CDR2 YYDKDF (reference sequence). This CDR3 contains 15 residues.

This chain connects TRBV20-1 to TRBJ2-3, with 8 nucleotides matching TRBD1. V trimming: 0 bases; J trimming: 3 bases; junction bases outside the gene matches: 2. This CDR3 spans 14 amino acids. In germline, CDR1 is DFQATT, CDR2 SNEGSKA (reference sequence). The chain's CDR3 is CSARDDRGTDTQYF. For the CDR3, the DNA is TGCAGTGCTAGAGACGACAGGGGAACAGATACGCAGTATTTT.

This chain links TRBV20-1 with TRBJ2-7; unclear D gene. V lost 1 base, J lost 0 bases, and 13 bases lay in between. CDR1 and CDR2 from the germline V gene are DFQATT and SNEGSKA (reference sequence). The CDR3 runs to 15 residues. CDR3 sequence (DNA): TGCAGTGCTAGAGCTCCCAGGCTGAGCTCCTACGAGCAGTACTTC. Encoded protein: CSARAPRLSSYEQYF.

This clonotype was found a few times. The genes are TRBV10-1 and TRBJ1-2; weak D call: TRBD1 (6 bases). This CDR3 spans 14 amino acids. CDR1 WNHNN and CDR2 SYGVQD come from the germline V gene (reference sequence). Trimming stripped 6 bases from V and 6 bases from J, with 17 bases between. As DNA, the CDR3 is TGCGCCAGCAGGTTAGGCAGGGGTTTACATGGCTACACCTTC. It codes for CASRLGRGLHGYTF.

CDR3 DNA sequence: TGTGCCAGCAGTTCCACCAGGGGCTCCTATAATTCACCCCTCCACTTT. It codes for CASSSTRGSYNSPLHF. This chain connects TRBV12-3 or TRBV12-4 to TRBJ1-6; maybe TRBD1 (6 bases). CDR3 length: 16 amino acids. Trimming cost V 4 bases and J 0 bases, with 10 bases left between them.

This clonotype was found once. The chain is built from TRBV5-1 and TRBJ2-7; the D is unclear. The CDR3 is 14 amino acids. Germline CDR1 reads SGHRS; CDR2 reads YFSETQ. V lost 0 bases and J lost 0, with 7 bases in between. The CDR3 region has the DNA TGCGCCAGCAGCTTGGAAAGGTTCTCCTACGAGCAGTACTTC. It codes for CASSLERFSYEQYF.

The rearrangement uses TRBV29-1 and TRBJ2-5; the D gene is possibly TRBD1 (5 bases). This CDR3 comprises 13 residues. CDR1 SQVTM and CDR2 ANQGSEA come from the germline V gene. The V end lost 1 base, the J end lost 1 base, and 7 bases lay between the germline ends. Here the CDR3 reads CSVEVQAQETQYF. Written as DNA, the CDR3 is TGCAGCGTTGAAGTACAGGCCCAAGAGACCCAGTACTTC. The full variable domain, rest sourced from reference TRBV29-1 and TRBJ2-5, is SAVISQKPSRDICQRGTSLTIQCQVDSQVTMMFWYRQQPGQSLTLIATANQGSEATYESGFVIDKFPISRPNLTFSTLTVSNMSPEDSSIYLCSVEVQAQETQYFGPGTRLLVL.

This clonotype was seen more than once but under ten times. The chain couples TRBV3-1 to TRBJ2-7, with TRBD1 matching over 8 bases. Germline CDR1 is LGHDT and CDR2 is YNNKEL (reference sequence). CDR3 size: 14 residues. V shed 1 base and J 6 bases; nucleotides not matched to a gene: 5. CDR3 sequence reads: CASSQGQGASEQYF. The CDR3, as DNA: TGTGCCAGCAGCCAAGGCCAGGGGGCAAGCGAGCAGTACTTC.

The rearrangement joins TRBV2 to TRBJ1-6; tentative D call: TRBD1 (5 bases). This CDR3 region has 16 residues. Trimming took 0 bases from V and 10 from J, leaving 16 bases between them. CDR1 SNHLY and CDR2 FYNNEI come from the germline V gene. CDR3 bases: TGTGCCAGCAGTGAAGCGCGTGGGGACGCCAACTCACCCCTCCACTTT. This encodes CASSEARGDANSPLHF.

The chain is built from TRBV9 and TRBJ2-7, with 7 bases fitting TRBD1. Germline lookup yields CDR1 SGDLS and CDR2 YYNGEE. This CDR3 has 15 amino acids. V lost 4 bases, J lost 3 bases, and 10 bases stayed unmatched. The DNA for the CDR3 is TGTGCCAGCAGCCCCCAGACAGGGATAGTCTACGAGCAGTACTTC. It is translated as CASSPQTGIVYEQYF.

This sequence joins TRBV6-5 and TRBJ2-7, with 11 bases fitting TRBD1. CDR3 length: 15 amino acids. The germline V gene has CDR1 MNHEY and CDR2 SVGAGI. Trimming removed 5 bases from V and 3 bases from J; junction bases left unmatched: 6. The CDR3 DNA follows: TGTGCCAGCAGTATGGGACAGGGGGGCTTCTACGAGCAGTACTTC. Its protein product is CASSMGQGGFYEQYF.